This is a list of T cell receptor beta chains from one sample in a study of blood T cell repertoires in COVID-19. Generated by immunoSEQ multiplex PCR, the TCRdb table keeps only in-frame clones and is missing some. The data contain some 250,000 clones, approximately 87% of them singletons. The sample comprised peripheral blood. These receptors were obtained from a man aged 60 to 69 with acute or convalescent COVID-19. CDR3s include the opening cysteine and the closing phenylalanine or tryptophan. The order of the fields is V gene, D gene, J gene, clone size, CDR3 DNA, CDR3 protein. The D gene is left open where the match is weak. Clone size is given for some rows only: seen once, a few or many times, or a class if the clone is expanded.

TRBV28,-,TRBJ2-3,-,TGTGCCACGGGGTCCAACACAGATACGCAGTATTTT,CATGSNTDTQYF
TRBV11-2,-,TRBJ2-7,-,TGTGCCAGCAGTTCGGGGTTGGAGCAGTACTTC,CASSSGLEQYF
TRBV7-9,TRBD2,TRBJ2-2,-,TGTGCCAGCAGCTTAGTGGCTAGCGGGAGTTCCAGGACCGGGGAGCTGTTTTTT,CASSLVASGSSRTGELFF
TRBV19,-,TRBJ2-3,-,TGTGCCAGTAGTATAGATCTATCGGGTAGTTCGTTAACAGATACGCAGTATTTT,CASSIDLSGSSLTDTQYF
TRBV18,-,TRBJ1-6,-,TGTGCCAGCTCACCGCTCAGGACACGAAACGATAATTCACCCCTCCACTTT,CASSPLRTRNDNSPLHF
TRBV5-1,-,TRBJ1-3,-,TGCGCCAGCAGCTTGCCAAAAGGGCGGGCCTCAAGCTCTGGAAACACCATATATTTT,CASSLPKGRASSSGNTIYF
TRBV15,-,TRBJ2-7,-,TGTGCCACCAGCAGAGGTTGGGGCGTCTACGAGCAGTACTTC,CATSRGWGVYEQYF
TRBV7-9,-,TRBJ2-7,-,TGTGCCAGCAGCTCCAATTTACAGGGCTACGAGCAGTACTTC,CASSSNLQGYEQYF
TRBV3-1/TRBV3-2,TRBD1,TRBJ2-7,-,TGTGCCAGCAGCCTGGACAGGGGATACGAGCAGTACTTC,CASSLDRGYEQYF
TRBV5-1,-,TRBJ2-7,-,TGCGCCACCAAGGTGTCGGGGGACTCCTACGAGCAGTACTTC,CATKVSGDSYEQYF
TRBV7-3,-,TRBJ1-2,-,TGTGCCAGCAGTCCCACTGAGGGCCGTGGCTACACCTTC,CASSPTEGRGYTF
TRBV28,TRBD2,TRBJ2-7,-,TGTGCCACGGACCCACCGGGACTAGCGGGAGGGCCCTACGAGCAGTACTTC,CATDPPGLAGGPYEQYF
TRBV6-2/TRBV6-3,TRBD1,TRBJ2-1,once,TGTGCCAGCAGTTGGACAGGGTCTGAGCAGTTCTTC,CASSWTGSEQFF
TRBV6-5,TRBD1,TRBJ1-5,-,TGTGCCAGCAGCCGGGGACAGATGGCCCAGCCCCAGCATTTT,CASSRGQMAQPQHF
TRBV5-6,TRBD1,TRBJ1-1,-,TGTGCCAGCAGCCCAGATTCCACGGGACAGGGAGGAGTTCGAGCTTTCTTT,CASSPDSTGQGGVRAFF
TRBV6-5,TRBD1,TRBJ2-7,-,TGTGCCAGCAGTAGCACCGGGACAGGCGTCTACGAGCAGTACTTC,CASSSTGTGVYEQYF
TRBV9,-,TRBJ1-4,-,TGTGCCAGCAGTGTAGGAGTAAATGAAAAACTGTTTTTT,CASSVGVNEKLFF
TRBV9,-,TRBJ1-4,-,TGTGCCAGCAGCGTAGGGGAGGGCCCCCGAGAAAAACTGTTTTTT,CASSVGEGPREKLFF
TRBV16,TRBD1,TRBJ1-6,-,TGTGCCAGCAGCCTCCGACAGGGTAATTCACCCCTCCACTTT,CASSLRQGNSPLHF
TRBV7-2,TRBD2,TRBJ2-1,-,TGTGCCAGCAGCTTCGCGGGAGTTATCAATGAGCAGTTCTTC,CASSFAGVINEQFF
TRBV7-6,TRBD2,TRBJ2-2,-,TGTGCCAGCAGCGCTCGACTAGCGTCGAACACCGGGGAGCTGTTTTTT,CASSARLASNTGELFF
TRBV7-6,-,TRBJ1-5,-,TGTGCCAGCAGCTTTTACAGGCTTTATAGCAATCAGCCCCAGCATTTT,CASSFYRLYSNQPQHF
TRBV11-3,-,TRBJ2-2,-,TGTGCCAGCAGCCTTAAACAGGTCGGGGGCACCGGGGAGCTGTTTTTT,CASSLKQVGGTGELFF
TRBV28,TRBD2,TRBJ2-1,-,TGTGCCAGCAGTTTGGGCGGGAGGGGGGAGCAGTTCTTC,CASSLGGRGEQFF
TRBV6-2/TRBV6-3,TRBD1,TRBJ1-1,-,TGTGCCAGCAGTTACTCGGGACAGGGAGAAGCTTTCTTT,CASSYSGQGEAFF
TRBV15,TRBD2,TRBJ2-2,once,TGTGCCACCAGCAGAGATCGGTCTAGCGGGAACACCGGGGAGCTGTTTTTT,CATSRDRSSGNTGELFF
TRBV24-1,-,TRBJ1-3,-,TGTGCCACCAGTGATTCCGGCGGGGGTTCAGGAAACACCATATATTTT,CATSDSGGGSGNTIYF
TRBV9,-,TRBJ2-3,-,TGTGCCAGCAGCGTAGGAGGTACAGGCCCAGGAGATACGCAGTATTTT,CASSVGGTGPGDTQYF
TRBV11-3,-,TRBJ2-3,-,TGTGCCAGCAGCTTACGGGAGATCGCAGATACGCAGTATTTT,CASSLREIADTQYF
TRBV11-3,TRBD2,TRBJ2-7,-,TGTGCCAGCAGCTCGCGCGGGAGGAGCGAGCAGTACTTC,CASSSRGRSEQYF
TRBV30,-,TRBJ1-1,-,TGTGCCGCCCCTACAGGACTAAAAGCTTTCTTT,CAAPTGLKAFF
TRBV28,-,TRBJ2-5,-,TGTGCCAGCAGTTTGGGGGCCCCGGAGACCCAGTACTTC,CASSLGAPETQYF
TRBV5-8,TRBD1,TRBJ2-5,-,TGTGCCAGCAGCTCCACCCGGACAGGGGGCGGAGAGACCCAGTACTTC,CASSSTRTGGGETQYF
TRBV7-2,-,TRBJ1-6,-,TGTGCCAGCAGCTTAGGACTAGATAATTCACCCCTCCACTTT,CASSLGLDNSPLHF